These 3 T cell receptor beta chains came from one sample sequenced in a study of cytomegalovirus exposure and HLA in healthy donors. It was with 60 Vbeta and 13 Jbeta primers that the PCR ran. Libraries were prepared by immunoSEQ multiplex PCR; TCRdb keeps only in-frame clonotypes and omits some of them. The sample has under 200,000 clones, roughly 80% seen once. Sample: PBMCs. The origin of the receptors is a male donor in good health and CMV-seronegative.

This clone has a handful of counts. The chain links TRBV6-5 to TRBJ2-6, with 8 bases identical to TRBD1. Trimming at V came to 6 bases and at J to 1 base, leaving 2 bases not matched to a gene. Germline CDR1 reads MNHEY; CDR2 reads SVGAGI. This CDR3 region has 15 residues. CDR3 coding DNA: TGTGCCAGCAGCAGGACAGGGTCTGGGGCCAACGTCCTGACTTTC. This translates into CASSRTGSGANVLTF.

The J gene is TRBJ1-6, the V gene TRBV10-2; no reliable D call. This CDR3 has 15 amino acids. V shed 1 base and J shed 6 bases, with 10 bases lying between them. Germline-derived CDR1 and CDR2 are WSHSY and SAAADI. CDR3 residues: CASSEFKGVNSPLHF. In DNA, the CDR3 is TGCGCCAGCAGTGAGTTTAAGGGAGTTAATTCACCCCTCCACTTT.

The gene calls are TRBV4-2 and TRBJ2-5; tentative D call: TRBD1 (5 bases). Germline-derived CDR1 and CDR2 are LGHNA and YNFKEQ. Trimming stripped 2 bases from V and 0 bases from J, with 16 bases between. CDR3 length equals 17 residues. CDR3 sequence reads: CASSQFRGGPYQETQYF. Here the CDR3 DNA reads TGTGCCAGCAGCCAATTTAGGGGCGGTCCGTACCAAGAGACCCAGTACTTC.